This note documents a single T cell receptor beta chain sequence. A much bigger clone sits one base away, suggesting this may be a read error. TCRdb redid the calling of the RT-PCR reads with MiXCR, one entry per CDR3 protein. The table shows hundreds of thousands of distinct CDR3 sequences, with 12% to 15% occurring only once. V lost 4 bases, J lost 6 bases, and 5 bases stayed unmatched. CDR1 is SGHRS, CDR2 YFSETQ, per germline. The CDR3 sequence is 13 residues long. This sequence originates from a female donor in good health, serving as a healthy control. Sequences were obtained from memory CD4+ T cells from blood. The J gene is TRBJ1-1, the V gene TRBV5-1, with 8 positions matching TRBD1. The DNA for the CDR3 is TGCGCCAGCAGCCACCGGACAGGGTCTGAAGCTTTCTTT. Encoded protein: CASSHRTGSEAFF.